This T cell receptor beta chain derives from a study of response to subunit inactivated influenza vaccine. Study-wide results and limits: Each seasonal influenza vaccination recruits few new T cells, the authors suggested.

Only a few counts were recorded for this clonotype. Its target is not known. In TCRdb, the RT-PCR reads were re-called with MiXCR into one record per CDR3 protein. This sample has 500,000 to 650,000 distinct CDR3 sequences; 7.5% to 8.5% occur once, and the top ten carry over 10%. In germline, CDR1 is MDHEN, CDR2 SYDVKM. CDR3 size: 15 residues. V gave up 8 bases and J gave up 0 bases; unmatched junction bases: 4. The sequence was obtained from a man aged 45-69 years who received an inactivated influenza vaccine. Source: PBMCs from blood, taken about 23 months after vaccination. This chain connects TRBV28 to TRBJ1-6; TRBD1 matches 7 bases. The CDR3 DNA reads as TGTGCCAGCGAGGGGGCGAGCTCCTATAATTCACCCCTCCACTTT. Residues: CASEGASSYNSPLHF. Full variable domain (outside the CDR3, taken from reference TRBV28 and TRBJ1-6): DVKVTQSSRYLVKRTGEKVFLECVQDMDHENMFWYRQDPGLGLRLIYFSYDVKMKEKGDIPEGYSVSREKKERFSLILESASTNQTSMYLCASEGASSYNSPLHFGNGTRLTVT.